The 12 T cell receptor beta chains below come from one sample, sequenced in a study of shared clonotypes between healthy human individuals (dated by TCRdb to about 2020). Libraries were prepared through the immunoSEQ multiplex PCR assay. This immuneACCESS table, as held by TCRdb, lists in-frame sequences with V and J called but not all clones. Of the missing ones, under half trace to an unresolved V gene in checked studies; the others have no known cause. This sample lists about 510,000 clones; around 96% were detected once. The top ten clonotypes cover 0.06% of the sample. The sample taken for sequencing was naive CD4+ T cells sorted from blood. Taken with the paper, the label for cell subset or site translates to: CD45RA+ positively selected. These receptor sequences come from a woman aged 30 to 39 in good health.

V gene TRBV5-4 combines with J gene TRBJ2-7, with 10 bases lining up with TRBD2. CDR1 is SGHNT, CDR2 YYREEE, per germline (reference sequence). The CDR3 is made up of 16 amino acids. V lost 2 bases, J lost 0 bases, and 5 bases stayed unmatched. As DNA, the CDR3 is TGTGCCAGCAGCTTAGGGACTAGCGCGAACTCCTACGAGCAGTACTTC. Amino acids: CASSLGTSANSYEQYF.

The chain is built from TRBV5-8 and TRBJ2-2, with TRBD2 as a possible D gene (5 bases). V dropped 1 base and J dropped 4 bases, with 20 bases sitting between them. Germline V gene sequence: CDR1 SGHTS, CDR2 YDEGEE. This CDR3 is built from 18 residues. CDR3 residues: CASSLQREKILRTGELFF. The CDR3 DNA reads TGTGCCAGCAGCTTGCAGAGGGAAAAAATTTTACGCACCGGGGAGCTGTTTTTT.

The chain uses TRBV6-6 and TRBJ2-2; D is uncertain. This CDR3 is built from 15 residues. Per germline, CDR1 MNHNY and CDR2 SVGAGI (reference sequence). The V gene lost 8 bases and the J gene lost 3 bases, with 16 bases spanning the gap. The CDR3 DNA follows: TGTGCCAGCGCCCCTGACGGCGCGGACACCGGGGAGCTGTTTTTT. Translated, it gives CASAPDGADTGELFF.

The chain links TRBV5-5 to TRBJ1-2; 7 nucleotides agree with TRBD1. The CDR3 covers 13 residues. J lost 5 bases, V lost 4 bases, and 5 bases had no gene match. The germline V gene has CDR1 SGHKS and CDR2 YYEKEE (reference sequence). This chain's CDR3 is CASSRDSKYGYTF. CDR3 DNA sequence: TGTGCCAGCAGCCGGGACAGCAAATATGGCTACACCTTC.

This clone was seen once. The V gene is TRBV10-2, the J gene TRBJ2-7; the match to TRBD2 covers 8 bases. There are 16 residues in the CDR3. The ends lost 4 bases at V and 5 bases at J; junction bases unmatched: 13. The germline CDR1 and CDR2 sequences are WSHSY and SAAADI. The CDR3 region is CASSVGGGRNKDEQYF. The CDR3 DNA sequence: TGCGCCAGCAGTGTCGGGGGCGGGAGGAATAAGGACGAGCAGTACTTC.

The V and J genes are TRBV30 and TRBJ1-5, with TRBD1 as a possible D gene (6 bases). In germline, CDR1 is GTSNPN, CDR2 SVGIG (reference sequence). Trimming removed 0 bases from V and 6 bases from J, with 12 bases in between. The CDR3 has 14 amino acids. The CDR3 here is CAWSVVQGSQPQHF. CDR3 sequence (DNA): TGTGCCTGGAGTGTCGTACAGGGCAGTCAGCCCCAGCATTTT.

The rearrangement uses TRBV29-1 and TRBJ2-1; the D is unclear. Germline CDR1 and CDR2: SQVTM and ANQGSEA. V lost 4 bases, J lost 6 bases, and 10 bases lay in between. This CDR3 region has 12 residues. CDR3 coding DNA: TGCAGCGTTGCCGGCAAGGGCAATGAGCAGTTCTTC. Translation: CSVAGKGNEQFF.

J is TRBJ2-1 and V is TRBV28; D call uncertain. Trimming left V 8 bases short and J 5 bases short, with 7 bases between. Germline CDR1 MDHEN, CDR2 SYDVKM. The CDR3 runs 11 residues. The chain's CDR3 is CASLENNEQFF. The CDR3 DNA reads TGTGCCAGCTTAGAGAACAATGAGCAGTTCTTC.

The chain links TRBV6-1 to TRBJ2-3; TRBD2 agrees at 7 bases. Germline V gene data show CDR1 as MNHNS and CDR2 as SASEGT. The CDR3 totals 16 residues. Trimming took 2 bases from V and 1 from J; bases not matched to a gene: 6. In DNA, the CDR3 is TGTGCCAGCAGTGAAATAGGCGGGAGTGGCACAGATACGCAGTATTTT. This codes for CASSEIGGSGTDTQYF.

The rearrangement uses TRBV5-1 and TRBJ2-3; D is unresolved. Looked up from germline, CDR1 is SGHRS and CDR2 is YFSETQ. V lost 4 bases and J 2 bases, leaving 8 bases between the germline ends. The CDR3 consists of 13 residues. In nucleotides, the CDR3 is TGCGCCAGCAGCCCCCCCGTCACAGATACGCAGTATTTT. Protein product: CASSPPVTDTQYF. Looking up the rest from reference TRBV5-1 and TRBJ2-3 gives the full variable domain: KAGVTQTPRYLIKTRGQQVTLSCSPISGHRSVSWYQQTPGQGLQFLFEYFSETQRNKGNFPGRFSGRQFSNSRSEMNVSTLELGDSALYLCASSPPVTDTQYFGPGTRLTVL.

The chain uses TRBV5-1 and TRBJ2-4; 7 bases line up with TRBD2. The CDR3 runs to 18 residues. Germline V CDR1 and CDR2: SGHRS, YFSETQ. Losses at the gene ends were 0 bases for V and 1 base for J; bases not matched to a gene: 10. The CDR3 region has the DNA TGCGCCAGCAGCTTGGAGGAAACGGGAGGAGAGGCCAAAAACATTCAGTACTTC. It is translated as CASSLEETGGEAKNIQYF.

The genes are TRBV7-7 and TRBJ2-3, with D perhaps TRBD1 (5 bases). With 5 bases removed from V and 1 base from J, the gap between germline ends came to 13 bases. CDR1 and CDR2 from the germline V gene are SSHAT and FNYEAQ (reference sequence). This CDR3 is 15 amino acids long. For the CDR3, the DNA is TGTGCCAGCAGCAGGACACACCAAGGCACAGATACGCAGTATTTT. It yields the protein CASSRTHQGTDTQYF.